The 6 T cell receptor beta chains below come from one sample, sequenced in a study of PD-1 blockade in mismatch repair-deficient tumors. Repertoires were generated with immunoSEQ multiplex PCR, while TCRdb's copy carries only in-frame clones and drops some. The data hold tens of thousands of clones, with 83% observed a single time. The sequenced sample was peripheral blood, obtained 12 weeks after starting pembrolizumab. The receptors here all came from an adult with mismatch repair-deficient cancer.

DNA of the CDR3: TGTGCCAGCAGTGTTCAGGGGCAAGGAAACACCATATATTTT. It encodes CASSVQGQGNTIYF. V and J are TRBV2 and TRBJ1-3, with a weak D call TRBD1 (6 bases). The CDR3 extends over 14 amino acids. Germline V lookup: CDR1 SNHLY, CDR2 FYNNEI. Trimming removed 4 bases from V and 4 bases from J, with 11 bases in between.

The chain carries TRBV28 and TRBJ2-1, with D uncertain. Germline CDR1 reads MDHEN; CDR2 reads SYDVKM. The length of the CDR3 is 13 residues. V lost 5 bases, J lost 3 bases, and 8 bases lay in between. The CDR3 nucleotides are TGTGCCAGCAGTACGGGCCACTACAATGAGCAGTTCTTC. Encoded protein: CASSTGHYNEQFF. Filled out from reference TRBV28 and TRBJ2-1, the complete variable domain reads DVKVTQSSRYLVKRTGEKVFLECVQDMDHENMFWYRQDPGLGLRLIYFSYDVKMKEKGDIPEGYSVSREKKERFSLILESASTNQTSMYLCASSTGHYNEQFFGPGTRLTVL.

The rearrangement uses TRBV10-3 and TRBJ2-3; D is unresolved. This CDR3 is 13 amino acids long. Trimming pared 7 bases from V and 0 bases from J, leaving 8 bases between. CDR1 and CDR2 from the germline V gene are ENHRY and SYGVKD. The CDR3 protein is CAIKIHSTDTQYF. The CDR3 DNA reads TGTGCCATCAAGATCCACAGCACAGATACGCAGTATTTT.

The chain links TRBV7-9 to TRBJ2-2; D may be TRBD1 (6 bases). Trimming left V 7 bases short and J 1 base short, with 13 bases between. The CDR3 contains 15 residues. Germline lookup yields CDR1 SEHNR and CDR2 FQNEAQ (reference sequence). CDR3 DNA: TGTGCCAGCACCTCACAGGGAAGGAACACCGGGGAGCTGTTTTTT. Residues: CASTSQGRNTGELFF.

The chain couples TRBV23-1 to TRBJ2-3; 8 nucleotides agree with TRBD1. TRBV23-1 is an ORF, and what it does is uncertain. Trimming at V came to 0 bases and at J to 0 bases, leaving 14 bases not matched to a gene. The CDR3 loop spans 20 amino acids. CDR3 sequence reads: CASSQSPRQGIYISTDTQYF. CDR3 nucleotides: TGCGCCAGCAGTCAATCCCCTCGACAGGGGATATATATAAGCACAGATACGCAGTATTTT.

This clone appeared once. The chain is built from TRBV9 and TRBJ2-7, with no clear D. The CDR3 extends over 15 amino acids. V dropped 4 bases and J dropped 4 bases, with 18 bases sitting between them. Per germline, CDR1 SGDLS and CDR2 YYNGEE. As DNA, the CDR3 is TGTGCCAGCAGCCCTCTTGGGTCCCCCAAGTACGAGCAGTACTTC. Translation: CASSPLGSPKYEQYF.